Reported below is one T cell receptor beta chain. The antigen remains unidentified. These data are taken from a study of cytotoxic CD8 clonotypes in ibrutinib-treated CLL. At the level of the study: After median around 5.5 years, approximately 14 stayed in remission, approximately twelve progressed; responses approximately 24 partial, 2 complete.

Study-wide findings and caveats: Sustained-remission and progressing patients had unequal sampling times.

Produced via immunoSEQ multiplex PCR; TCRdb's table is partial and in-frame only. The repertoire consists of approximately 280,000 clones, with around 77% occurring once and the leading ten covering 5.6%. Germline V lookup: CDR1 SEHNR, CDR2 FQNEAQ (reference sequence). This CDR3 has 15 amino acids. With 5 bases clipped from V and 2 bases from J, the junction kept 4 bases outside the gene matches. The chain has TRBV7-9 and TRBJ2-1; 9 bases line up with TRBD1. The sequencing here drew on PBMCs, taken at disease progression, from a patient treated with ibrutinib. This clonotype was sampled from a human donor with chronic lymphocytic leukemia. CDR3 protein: CASSNRDRAYNEQFF. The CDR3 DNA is TGTGCCAGCAGCAACCGGGACAGGGCCTACAATGAGCAGTTCTTC.